The 6 T cell receptor beta chains below were found in one sample sequenced in a study of response to subunit inactivated influenza vaccine. Via MiXCR, TCRdb re-called the RT-PCR reads, giving one row per CDR3 protein. The sample gives about 700,000 distinct CDR3 sequences, approximately 15% of which show up once; around a tenth is in the top ten. This sample comprised PBMCs from blood, obtained approximately 13 days after vaccination. The receptors derive from a middle-aged man who received an inactivated influenza vaccine.

This chain connects TRBV9 to TRBJ2-1, with TRBD1 matching 9 bases. V lost 8 bases, J lost 3 bases, and 18 bases stayed unmatched. CDR1 SGDLS and CDR2 YYNGEE come from the germline V gene. The CDR3 has 18 residues. The CDR3 DNA reads TGTGCCAGACTTGAGGGGGCAACCGGGACAGGGAACTACAATGAGCAGTTCTTC. The encoded protein is CARLEGATGTGNYNEQFF.

This rearrangement joins TRBV9 to TRBJ2-1; D perhaps matches TRBD1 (5 bases). The CDR3 length is 15 residues. Trimming took 3 bases from V and 0 from J, leaving 10 bases between them. Germline CDR1 is SGDLS and CDR2 is YYNGEE. Here the CDR3 reads CASSADRYSYNEQFF. The CDR3 bases are TGTGCCAGCAGCGCAGACAGATACTCCTACAATGAGCAGTTCTTC. Looking up the rest from reference TRBV9 and TRBJ2-1 gives the full variable domain: DSGVTQTPKHLITATGQRVTLRCSPRSGDLSVYWYQQSLDQGLQFLIQYYNGEERAKGNILERFSAQQFPDLHSELNLSSLELGDSALYFCASSADRYSYNEQFFGPGTRLTVL.

In its sample, this clonotype was seen a few times. The V gene is TRBV15, the J gene TRBJ2-2, with unresolved D. Germline V gives CDR1 LNHNV, CDR2 YYDKDF (reference sequence). Deletions cut 3 bases from V and 7 bases from J, with 15 bases between. CDR3 length: 15 amino acids. For the CDR3, the DNA is TGTGCCACCAGCAGCGACAAGGGCGTCGGCGGGGAGCTGTTTTTT. Residues: CATSSDKGVGGELFF.

V gene TRBV16 combines with J gene TRBJ1-1; D gene ambiguous. The CDR3 length is 14 residues. CDR1 is KGHSY and CDR2 is FQNENV in the germline V gene. The V gene lost 2 bases and the J gene lost 1 base, with 8 bases spanning the gap. The CDR3 DNA reads as TGTGCCAGCAGCCAAGGATTTGGGAACACTGAAGCTTTCTTT. Its translation: CASSQGFGNTEAFF.

This chain joins TRBV18 and TRBJ2-7; D unclear. The CDR3 is 13 residues long. The V gene lost 0 bases and the J gene lost 4 bases, with 7 bases spanning the gap. Looked up from germline, CDR1 is KGHSH and CDR2 is LQKENI. The CDR3 DNA is TGTGCCAGCTCACCACCTGCGGCTTACGAGCAGTACTTC. Its protein product is CASSPPAAYEQYF.

The rearrangement joins TRBV5-6 to TRBJ2-1; D might be TRBD1 or TRBD2, each matching 6 bases. CDR1 and CDR2 from the germline V gene are SGHDT and YYEEEE. V shed 0 bases and J shed 4 bases, with 14 bases lying between them. CDR3 length: 16 residues. The CDR3 nucleotides read TGTGCCAGCAGCTTGGAGGGGGGCCGGCCTTACAATGAGCAGTTCTTC. Protein product: CASSLEGGRPYNEQFF.